The clone carrying this TCR beta chain was counted between two and nine times. The antigen remains unidentified. The data belong to a study of CD8 T cells in ankylosing spondylitis. Quantitative 5'-RACE with molecular barcodes produced the TCR beta libraries. TCRdb processed the 5' RACE reads anew with MiXCR; each CDR3 protein has one entry. The sample contains roughly 700,000 distinct CDR3 sequences, around 20% of which appear only once. The germline V gene encodes CDR1 KGHSH and CDR2 LQKENI. This CDR3 spans 16 amino acids. V was pared by 3 bases and J by 0 bases, with 13 bases between. General study results and limits: Past studies reported some motif variants in reactive arthritis synovial fluid and blood. What seemed typical of ankylosing spondylitis blood was a TCR beta motif built from roughly eight highly homologous variants. Significantly higher representation of disease-linked clones was reported for matched ankylosing spondylitis synovial fluid. CD8+ by phenotype, disease-linked clones were relatively rare in peripheral blood.

This sequence originates from a male donor with ankylosing spondylitis. Sequenced material: blood, either unsorted or a sorted T cell fraction (not recorded which). The chain couples TRBV18 to TRBJ2-3, with D perhaps matching TRBD2 (5 bases). Written as DNA, the CDR3 is TGTGCCAGCTCACCGTTAGAGCGGCGGAGCACAGATACGCAGTATTTT. It is translated as CASSPLERRSTDTQYF.